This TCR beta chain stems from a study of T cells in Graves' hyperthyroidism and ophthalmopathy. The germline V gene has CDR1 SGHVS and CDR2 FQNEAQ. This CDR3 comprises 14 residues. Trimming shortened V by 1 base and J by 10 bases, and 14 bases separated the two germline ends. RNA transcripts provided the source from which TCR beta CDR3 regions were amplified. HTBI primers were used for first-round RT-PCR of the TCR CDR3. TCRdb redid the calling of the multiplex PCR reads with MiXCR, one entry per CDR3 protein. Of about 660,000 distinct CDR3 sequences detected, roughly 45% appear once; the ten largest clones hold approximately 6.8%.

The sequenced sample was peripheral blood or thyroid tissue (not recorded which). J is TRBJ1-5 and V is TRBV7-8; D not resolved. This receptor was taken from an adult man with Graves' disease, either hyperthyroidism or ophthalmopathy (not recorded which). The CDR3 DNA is TGTGCCAGCAGCTTAGGAGTGGTTGGAACTCCCCAGCATTTT. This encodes CASSLGVVGTPQHF.